A selection of T cell receptor beta chains follows, all from one sample in a study of radiotherapy plus CTLA-4 blockade in lung cancer. Measured with immunoSEQ multiplex PCR; TCRdb has only the in-frame clones, and not every one. Here the sample spans around 110,000 clones, over 80% being singletons. The sample in question was peripheral blood, obtained from a patient treated with radiotherapy plus ipilimumab. These receptors were taken from a human donor with non-small cell lung cancer that progressed on radiotherapy plus ipilimumab. Both conserved end residues are part of each CDR3. The order of the fields is CDR3 length, clone size, D gene, J gene, V gene, CDR3 protein, CDR3 DNA. The D gene is left open where the match is weak. Only part of the rows carry a size: once, few, many, or a class if the clone is expanded.

>17|-|-|TRBJ1-3|TRBV10-3
CAISANSAQAPGNTIYF
TGTGCCATCAGTGCCAACTCTGCACAGGCGCCTGGAAACACCATATATTTT
>14|-|-|TRBJ2-7|TRBV29-1
CSARQSPTSYEQYF
TGCAGCGCCCGACAGAGCCCGACCTCCTACGAGCAGTACTTC
>16|-|-|TRBJ2-7|TRBV5-1
CASSLGNSLKIYEQYF
TGCGCCAGCAGCTTAGGAAACAGCCTAAAGATCTACGAGCAGTACTTC
>15|-|-|TRBJ1-4|TRBV23-1
CASGYRVEAYEKLFF
TGCGCCAGCGGGTACAGGGTAGAGGCGTATGAAAAACTGTTTTTT
>17|-|TRBD2|TRBJ2-4|TRBV5-3
CARTGVAGNLAKNIQYF
TGTGCCAGAACCGGGGTAGCGGGAAACTTAGCCAAAAACATTCAGTACTTC
>16|-|TRBD1|TRBJ2-3|TRBV5-1
CASSLQRGLGTDTQYF
TGCGCCAGCAGCTTGCAGAGGGGGCTCGGAACAGATACGCAGTATTTT
>15|-|TRBD2|TRBJ2-1|TRBV5-1
CASSLVLAGDNEQFF
TGCGCCAGCAGCTTGGTGCTAGCGGGAGACAATGAGCAGTTCTTC
>15|-|TRBD1|TRBJ2-1|TRBV5-6
CASSFRDRGYNEQFF
TGTGCCAGCAGCTTCCGGGACAGGGGTTACAATGAGCAGTTCTTC
>16|-|TRBD2|TRBJ2-1|TRBV9
CASSVGPSGRAAEQFF
TGTGCCAGCAGCGTAGGGCCTAGCGGGAGGGCCGCTGAGCAGTTCTTC
>14|-|-|TRBJ2-1|TRBV29-1
CSVVGEGAYNEQFF
TGCAGCGTTGTCGGTGAGGGGGCCTACAATGAGCAGTTCTTC
>18|-|TRBD2|TRBJ2-5|TRBV4-1
CASSQDTGRAGVKETQYF
TGCGCCAGCAGCCAAGATACGGGGCGAGCGGGAGTGAAGGAGACCCAGTACTTC
>15|-|-|TRBJ1-2|TRBV9
CASSVDVDTAYGYTF
TGTGCCAGCAGCGTAGACGTAGACACCGCCTATGGCTACACCTTC
>18|-|-|TRBJ1-1|TRBV4-1
CASSQHPVGAGQNTEAFF
TGCGCCAGCAGCCAACACCCCGTCGGGGCAGGCCAGAACACTGAAGCTTTCTTT
>12|-|-|TRBJ2-4|TRBV19
CASSTLLGIQYF
TGTGCCAGTAGTACTCTATTAGGGATTCAGTACTTC
>18|-|TRBD2|TRBJ2-1|TRBV19
CASSGPGGGVSSYNEQFF
TGTGCCAGTAGTGGACCGGGAGGAGGAGTAAGCTCCTACAATGAGCAGTTCTTC
>17|-|TRBD1|TRBJ1-1|TRBV7-9
CASSLDRGLLGNTEAFF
TGTGCCAGCAGCTTAGACAGGGGGCTACTCGGGAACACTGAAGCTTTCTTT
>13|-|-|TRBJ2-2|TRBV6-6
CASSYSTGGELFF
TGTGCCAGCAGTTACTCGACTGGTGGGGAGCTGTTTTTT
>14|-|-|TRBJ1-1|TRBV7-5
CARSPGLGDTEAFF
TGTGCCAGAAGCCCAGGGTTGGGAGACACTGAAGCTTTCTTT
>12|-|TRBD2|TRBJ2-1|TRBV10-3
CAISPSGRARFF
TGTGCCATCAGTCCAAGCGGGAGGGCCCGGTTCTTC
>14|-|TRBD1|TRBJ2-5|TRBV28
CASALTGGWETQYF
TGTGCCAGCGCCCTGACAGGGGGCTGGGAGACCCAGTACTTC
>16|-|TRBD2|TRBJ2-3|TRBV7-7
CASSPLAGGSTDTQYF
TGTGCTAGCAGCCCATTAGCGGGTGGGAGCACAGATACGCAGTATTTT
>14|-|-|TRBJ1-5|TRBV15
CATSRGYSNQPQHF
TGTGCCACCAGCAGAGGGTATAGCAATCAGCCCCAGCATTTT
>15|few|TRBD1|TRBJ2-7|TRBV6-1
CASRRSGQGSYEQYF
TGTGCCAGCAGACGTAGCGGACAGGGTTCCTACGAGCAGTACTTC
>15|-|TRBD2|TRBJ2-1|TRBV9
CASSVAGDSYNEQFF
TGTGCCAGCAGCGTGGCGGGAGATTCATACAATGAGCAGTTCTTC
>12|-|-|TRBJ1-2|TRBV5-4
CASSQGGGGYTF
TGTGCCAGCAGCCAGGGTGGGGGTGGCTACACCTTC
>19|-|-|TRBJ2-2|TRBV18
CASSLQDIYAVGATGELFF
TGTGCCAGCTCACTGCAAGACATTTACGCGGTTGGGGCCACCGGGGAGCTGTTTTTT
>14|-|-|TRBJ2-7|TRBV5-1
CASSPGSATYEQYF
TGCGCCAGCAGCCCCGGGAGTGCCACCTACGAGCAGTACTTC
>13|few|-|TRBJ1-3|TRBV2
CASSASSGNTIYF
TGTGCCAGCAGCGCCAGCTCTGGAAACACCATATATTTT
>14|-|-|TRBJ2-7|TRBV5-1
CASTPPGGSYEQYF
TGCGCCAGCACTCCCCCCGGGGGCTCCTACGAGCAGTACTTC
>14|once|-|TRBJ2-3|TRBV7-2
CASSPFGATDTQYF
TGTGCCAGCAGCCCCTTTGGGGCCACAGATACGCAGTATTTT
>14|-|TRBD1|TRBJ2-1|TRBV18
CASSPIQGGNEQFF
TGTGCCAGCTCACCGATACAGGGGGGTAATGAGCAGTTCTTC
>14|-|TRBD1|TRBJ2-5|TRBV10-3
CAVSRDRVQETQYF
TGTGCCGTATCCCGGGACAGAGTCCAAGAGACCCAGTACTTC
>15|-|TRBD2|TRBJ2-1|TRBV30
CAWRRESFHPGEQFF
TGTGCCTGGCGGCGGGAGTCATTCCACCCAGGTGAGCAGTTCTTC
>13|-|-|TRBJ2-3|TRBV5-1
CASSFGSTDTQYF
TGCGCCAGCAGCTTTGGAAGCACAGATACGCAGTATTTT
>16|once|-|TRBJ2-1|TRBV9
CASSVSGESYYNEQFF
TGTGCCAGCAGCGTATCCGGGGAGAGCTATTACAATGAGCAGTTCTTC
>13|few|-|TRBJ1-1|TRBV7-9
CATTRGMNTEAFF
TGTGCCACCACACGGGGGATGAACACTGAAGCTTTCTTT
>14|-|-|TRBJ2-2|TRBV7-8
CASSSRRVTGELFF
TGTGCCAGCAGCTCCCGTCGGGTAACCGGGGAGCTGTTTTTT
>14|-|TRBD1|TRBJ1-5|TRBV2
CASSGTGDNQPQHF
TGTGCCAGCAGCGGGACAGGGGATAATCAGCCCCAGCATTTT